This TCR beta chain was recovered during a study of T cells in localized non-small cell lung cancer (dated by TCRdb to the early 2020s). With regard to the full study: The study examined T cell repertoires in 200 to 300 patients with early-stage NSCLC and compared tumors with uninvolved tumor-adjacent lungs. The cohort comprised 200 to 300 treatment-naïve NSCLC patients with resected, localized lung tumors. NSCLC patients had a mean age of around 66 years, and around 130 were male and more than 90 female. The paper as a whole reports these results and caveats: Uninvolved tumor-adjacent lung showed the highest T cell clonality, higher than tumor, which suggests more focused antigenic responses in the uninvolved tumor-adjacent lung. Because of the exploratory design, TCR variables were selected using unadjusted p-values without false-discovery rate correction. Higher blood T cell density associated with longer overall survival, while higher adjacent-lung clonality associated with shorter survival. A median of about 53 of the top 100 tumor clones were detected in paired uninvolved adjacent lung, and about 29 of these tumor clones were also found among the top 100 clones of the paired uninvolved adjacent lung. Because multi-region sequencing of the tumors was not done, intratumor heterogeneity could not be ruled out.

The immunoSEQ Assay was used to sequence TCR beta CDR3 regions from DNA. The paper's processing steps were these. To compute T cell density, TCR beta template counts were normalized to usable DNA, which was estimated by amplifying housekeeping genes. Richness was estimated using the preseqR package, with extrapolation to 400,000 templates for PBMC samples and to 120,000 templates for tissue samples. Clonality was defined by subtracting Pielou's evenness from one. Tissue-enriched TCRs were identified by differential abundance testing using productive amino-acid clonotypes, minimum total count 5 and alpha 0.1. The Jaccard Index and the Morisita Overlap Index were used to measure how much the repertoires overlapped between compartments. TCR beta CDR3s were clustered by GLIPH together with public tetramer-defined viral CDR3s, and at least three viral sequences plus V-gene enrichment were required for viral motifs. TCRdb re-hosts the immuneACCESS table, in-frame sequences only. Its copies lack some clones; in the studies checked, an unresolved V gene accounts for under half of them, and the cause for the rest is not known. V and J calls plus clone size are reproduced from that table; the DNA served to infer D and trimming. The table for this sample lists tens of thousands of clones; less than 85% of them were counted only once. The ten largest clones capture approximately 1.2% of the sample.

A remark on this clone: Its recognized antigen is unknown. No base quality information exists; no much larger clone differs at one position.

At diagnosis, peripheral blood, uninvolved tumor-adjacent lung and tumor were collected and stored as a combination of fresh-frozen and FFPE material. Blood samples were analyzed as peripheral blood mononuclear cells for TCR repertoire profiling. From a lookup of the germline V gene, CDR1 and CDR2 are MGHRA and YSYEKL. Cut back by 1 base and 2 bases, the V and J ends lie 11 bases apart. Counted from cysteine to phenylalanine, this CDR3 has 16 amino acids. Solely the CDR3 DNA is kept, with 48 bases framed from the first base. The TCR originated in a female donor older than 55 with stage I lung adenocarcinoma. The sequence links TRBV4-1 to TRBJ2-2; 6 matching bases give a weak D call of TRBD1. The sequences come from peripheral blood, collected before any cancer treatment. At the DNA level, the sequence is TGCGCCAGCAGCCAAGTCAGGGGACAAAACACCGGGGAGCTGTTTTTT. This translates into CASSQVRGQNTGELFF.